Described below is a single T cell receptor beta chain sequence and its context. No cognate antigen has been identified for it. No qualities accompany the bases; no much larger clone lies one base away. The library was built by means of the immunoSEQ multiplex PCR assay. RNA was extracted from all samples and reverse transcribed into cDNA, which served as template for TCR sequencing. First-strand cDNA was synthesized with SuperScript III using a 2:1 mix of oligo-dT and random hexamers. A synthetic immune receptor repertoire was used to gauge amplification bias, and whatever bias remained was removed computationally. As for the original processing: Raw reads were preprocessed for error removal, and CDR3 was defined according to IMGT conventions as running from the conserved cysteine to phenylalanine. To get clonality, Shannon entropy was normalized by log2 of the number of productive unique TCRs and the result was subtracted from 1. CD4 or CD8 identity of scalp clones was inferred by cross-referencing scalp TCRbeta sequences with sorted blood CD4 and CD8 repertoires. TCRdb re-hosts the immuneACCESS table, in-frame sequences only. Its copies lack some clones; in the studies checked, an unresolved V gene accounts for under half of them, and the cause for the rest is not known. That table is the source of V, J and clone size, and D and trimming were worked out from the DNA. The sample includes some 160,000 clones, with roughly 60% observed a single time. The ten largest account for roughly a third of the sample.

This sample stems from a study of CD8+ T cells in alopecia areata (dated by TCRdb to 2016 to 2018). Regarding the complete study: The study used high-throughput TCRbeta sequencing to examine T cell clonal expansion in alopecia areata, in both the C3H/HeJ mouse model and human patients. In humans, TCRbeta sequencing was performed on scalp tissue and on sorted CD4+ and CD8+ peripheral blood T cells from healthy controls and from patients with patchy or totalis/universalis alopecia areata. Scalp clonality was compared among normal scalp (n=4), patchy alopecia areata scalp (n=8), and alopecia totalis/universalis scalp (n=8). RNA came from the PAXgene miRNA kit for fixed scalp, the miRNeasy kit for PBMCs, and the RNeasy kit for mouse skin. TCRbeta CDR3 regions were amplified by immunoSEQ multiplex PCR with 35 Vbeta forward and 13 Jbeta reverse primers.

Overall study outcomes, separate from this receptor: Scalp TCR repertoire analysis is complicated because resident alphabeta T cells in normal human skin are also sequenced, whereas mouse skin is dominated by gammadelta T cells. Compared with normal scalp, lesional scalp, particularly in alopecia totalis/universalis, had higher clonality and more expanded CD8+ clones, which suggests antigenic drive. Compared with mice, TCR sequences shared between patients were less clear, possibly partly because of HLA diversity across the patient population.

PBMCs were separated by density centrifugation and stained for CD3, CD4 and CD8, after which CD4+ and CD8+ T cells were sorted on a FACSAria. Scalp biopsies and blood samples were obtained from unaffected controls. The germline V and J ends show losses of 6 bases and 8 bases respectively, and no gene match explains 9 bases of the junction. The CDR3 runs 15 amino acids, cysteine and phenylalanine included. Only the CDR3 region is kept as DNA, spanning 45 bases read in frame from base 1. The germline V gene sets CDR1 to SNHLY and CDR2 to FYNNEI. Specimen: CD8+ T cells sorted from blood. This receptor was identified in a human donor in good health. The rearrangement joined TRBV2 to TRBJ2-1; TRBD2 lines up with 11 middle nucleotides. The CDR3 protein: CASRVTSGIIDEQFF. The nucleotide sequence reads as follows: TGTGCCAGCAGGGTGACTAGCGGGATTATCGATGAGCAGTTCTTC.